One and the same sample provided the 28 T cell receptor beta chains below, sequenced in a study of blood T cell repertoires in COVID-19. TCRdb's copy holds only in-frame clones and misses some; the assay was immunoSEQ multiplex PCR. In the table there are some 130,000 clones, about four fifths of which are singletons. The sample comprised PBMCs or T cells enriched from blood (not recorded which). The receptors shown here come from a man aged 40-49 years with acute COVID-19.

The chain employs TRBV7-9 and TRBJ2-3, with 8 bases that match TRBD2. The CDR3 is 13 residues long. Germline V gene data show CDR1 as SEHNR and CDR2 as FQNEAQ (reference sequence). Trimming cost V 6 bases and J 3 bases; bases outside gene matches: 2. The CDR3: CASRVAGTDTQYF. The CDR3 DNA reads TGTGCCAGCAGGGTAGCGGGAACAGATACGCAGTATTTT.

This clone was found a few times. The chain has TRBV30 and TRBJ2-7, with D perhaps TRBD2 (6 bases). This CDR3 contains 13 residues. V was clipped by 2 bases and J by 0 bases, with 8 bases between them. Germline CDR1 is GTSNPN and CDR2 is SVGIG (reference sequence). CDR3 nucleotide sequence: TGTGCCTGGAGTAGCGGGTACTCCTACGAGCAGTACTTC. Translation: CAWSSGYSYEQYF.

The chain joins TRBV4-1 to TRBJ1-6; possible D gene TRBD1, 5 bases. V was clipped by 0 bases and J by 13 bases, with 10 bases between them. The CDR3 is 13 residues long. Germline CDR1 is MGHRA and CDR2 is YSYEKL. The CDR3 DNA is TGCGCCAGCAGCCAAGATGAGGGACTCCCCCTCCACTTT. It encodes CASSQDEGLPLHF.

The chain uses TRBV7-9 and TRBJ2-7, with TRBD1 as a possible D gene (5 bases). The V gene lost 2 bases and the J gene lost 6 bases, with 8 bases spanning the gap. The CDR3 loop spans 12 amino acids. From germline, CDR1 is SEHNR and CDR2 FQNEAQ (reference sequence). The CDR3 DNA reads as TGTGCCAGCAGCTTATCAGGGTCCGAGCAGTACTTC. It codes for CASSLSGSEQYF.

V usage is TRBV15 and J usage is TRBJ1-2; 9 bases agree with TRBD1. Germline CDR1 is LNHNV and CDR2 is YYDKDF (reference sequence). This CDR3 is 16 amino acids long. V gave up 4 bases and J gave up 0 bases; unmatched junction bases: 6. CDR3 nucleotides: TGTGCCACCAGCACGGGACAGGGAGGGACTAACTATGGCTACACCTTC. Protein sequence: CATSTGQGGTNYGYTF.

The V and J genes are TRBV28 and TRBJ2-7, with 7 bases fitting TRBD2. The ends lost 3 bases at V and 2 bases at J; junction bases unmatched: 4. The CDR3 extends over 14 amino acids. Germline CDR1 MDHEN, CDR2 SYDVKM. The DNA of the CDR3 is TGTGCCAGCAGTTTGGCGGGAGACACCTACGAGCAGTACTTC. Translation: CASSLAGDTYEQYF.

The chain carries TRBV11-2 and TRBJ2-2, with D tentatively TRBD1 (6 bases). This CDR3 has 12 residues. Looked up from germline, CDR1 is SGHAT and CDR2 is FQNNGV. V was clipped by 4 bases and J by 15 bases, with 15 bases between them. The chain's CDR3 is CASSSQGLSVFF. The CDR3 DNA reads TGTGCCAGCAGCTCACAGGGTCTTAGTGTGTTTTTT.

As to this clone: The junction and the germline gene differ at one end; a read error may be behind it. The gene calls are TRBV2 and TRBJ2-1; 9 positions match TRBD2. This CDR3 contains 16 residues. Germline CDR1 SNHLY, CDR2 FYNNEI. The CDR3 nucleotides read TGTGCCAGCAGGGAAGGACTAGCGCGAGGGTACAATGAGCAGTTCTTC. This codes for CASREGLARGYNEQFF.

The V gene is TRBV19, the J gene TRBJ2-5, with TRBD2 as a possible D gene (6 bases). The V end was cut by 9 bases, the J end by 7 bases, with 15 bases between. Germline values: CDR1 LNHDA, CDR2 SQIVND (reference sequence). The CDR3 spans 12 residues. Here the CDR3 reads CASGAQEGTQYF. In DNA, the CDR3 is TGTGCCAGCGGGGCCCAGGAGGGGACCCAGTACTTC.

The genes are TRBV6-4 and TRBJ2-1; maybe TRBD2 (5 bases). Per germline, CDR1 MRHNA and CDR2 SNTAGT. V was pared by 2 bases and J by 9 bases, with 8 bases between. CDR3 length: 12 residues. The CDR3 DNA follows: TGTGCCAGCAGTGACCGGACTGGTGAGCAGTTCTTC. It codes for CASSDRTGEQFF.

The chain recombines TRBV7-9 with TRBJ2-3; 8 bases agree with TRBD2. Trimming removed 1 base from V and 7 bases from J; junction bases left unmatched: 7. The CDR3 consists of 15 residues. The germline CDR1 and CDR2 sequences are SEHNR and FQNEAQ (reference sequence). The CDR3 spells CASSLGREGRHTQYF. The CDR3 nucleotides read TGTGCCAGCAGCTTAGGTCGGGAGGGGCGACATACGCAGTATTTT. Drawing the rest from reference TRBV7-9 and TRBJ2-3, the complete variable domain is DTGVSQNPRHKITKRGQNVTFRCDPISEHNRLYWYRQTLGQGPEFLTYFQNEAQLEKSRLLSDRFSAERPKGSFSTLEIQRTEQGDSAMYLCASSLGREGRHTQYFGPGTRLTVL.

The rearrangement links TRBV19 to TRBJ2-7; 10 nucleotides line up with TRBD2. CDR1 and CDR2 from the germline V gene are LNHDA and SQIVND (reference sequence). Trimming removed 7 bases from V and 6 bases from J; junction bases left unmatched: 9. This CDR3 spans 14 amino acids. This chain's CDR3 is CASTHSGRAGEQYF. The CDR3 DNA sequence: TGTGCCAGTACCCACAGCGGGAGGGCCGGCGAGCAGTACTTC.

This clone is a singleton in its sample. The V call is TRBV25-1, the J call TRBJ1-2, with TRBD1 matching 7 bases. V was clipped by 6 bases and J by 8 bases; unmatched bases: 12. Germline-derived CDR1 and CDR2 are MGHDK and SYGVNS. This CDR3 comprises 14 residues. The CDR3, as DNA: TGTGCCAGCAGGGGCCCAGGGGGGTTGTTCGGCTACACCTTC. Translated: CASRGPGGLFGYTF.

The rearrangement uses TRBV18 and TRBJ2-3; 8 bases map to TRBD1. V shed 5 bases and J 2 bases; nucleotides not matched to a gene: 3. The germline gives CDR1 KGHSH, CDR2 LQKENI. CDR3 size: 14 residues. The DNA of the CDR3 is TGTGCCAGCTCAATGACAGGGGTCACAGATACGCAGTATTTT. It is translated as CASSMTGVTDTQYF.

The rearrangement links TRBV30 to TRBJ2-1; 7 bases map to TRBD2. This CDR3 is built from 13 residues. Trimming removed 5 bases from V and 7 bases from J; junction bases left unmatched: 8. The V gene's germline CDR1 is GTSNPN and CDR2 SVGIG (reference sequence). This CDR3 reads CAWLGGGPNEQFF. The CDR3 DNA reads TGTGCCTGGTTGGGGGGGGGACCAAATGAGCAGTTCTTC.

This clone was counted between two and nine times. The chain links TRBV18 to TRBJ1-6; D is unclear. The CDR3 has 16 amino acids. Trimming pared 4 bases from V and 0 bases from J, leaving 10 bases between. Per germline, CDR1 KGHSH and CDR2 LQKENI. The CDR3: CASSREASSYNSPLHF. CDR3 DNA sequence: TGTGCCAGCTCACGAGAAGCGAGCTCCTATAATTCACCCCTCCACTTT.

The chain uses TRBV5-1 and TRBJ2-1, with TRBD1 identical over 8 bases. This CDR3 is 13 amino acids long. The germline V gene has CDR1 SGHRS and CDR2 YFSETQ. V lost 4 bases, J lost 8 bases, and 5 bases stayed unmatched. The CDR3 protein is CASSRTGSDEQFF. The CDR3 nucleotides are TGCGCCAGCAGCAGGACAGGGTCCGATGAGCAGTTCTTC.

This chain joins TRBV5-4 and TRBJ2-1; 9 positions agree with TRBD2. V dropped 1 base and J dropped 5; count of bases not matched to a gene: 4. Germline V lookup: CDR1 SGHNT, CDR2 YYREEE (reference sequence). This CDR3 region has 15 residues. CDR3 nucleotides: TGTGCCAGCAGCTTGACGAGCGGGGGGCACAATGAGCAGTTCTTC. This encodes CASSLTSGGHNEQFF. Using reference TRBV5-4 and TRBJ2-1 for the parts outside the CDR3, the full variable domain is ETGVTQSPTHLIKTRGQQVTLRCSSQSGHNTVSWYQQALGQGPQFIFQYYREEENGRGNFPPRFSGLQFPNYSSELNVNALELDDSALYLCASSLTSGGHNEQFFGPGTRLTVL.

The gene calls are TRBV28 and TRBJ1-2; 9 nucleotides agree with TRBD1. The junction had 14 bases not matched to a gene; V was cut back by 5 bases and J by 7 bases. Per germline, CDR1 MDHEN and CDR2 SYDVKM. The CDR3 covers 16 residues. The CDR3 DNA reads as TGTGCCAGCAGTCCCCTCCGGGACAGGGTTACGAGTGGCTACACCTTC. Translating gives CASSPLRDRVTSGYTF.

J is TRBJ2-3 and V is TRBV7-9; 10 bases match TRBD2. Germline V gene data show CDR1 as SEHNR and CDR2 as FQNEAQ (reference sequence). The CDR3 runs 19 residues. The trim removed 10 bases at V and 0 bases at J, leaving 19 bases unmatched. The CDR3 nucleotides are TGTGCCATCCCTTCCGGGACTAGCGCCAGCAAGCCGAGCACAGATACGCAGTATTTT. Its translation: CAIPSGTSASKPSTDTQYF.

The CDR3: CASSLDRGNSPLHF. The CDR3 DNA is TGTGCCAGCAGTTTAGACAGGGGCAATTCACCCCTCCACTTT. The chain uses TRBV27 and TRBJ1-6, with 8 bases that match TRBD1. V gave up 2 bases and J gave up 7 bases; unmatched junction bases: 1. The CDR3 length is 14 residues. Germline CDR1 is MNHEY and CDR2 is SMNVEV (reference sequence).

The chain joins TRBV11-2 to TRBJ1-2; no clear D. CDR3 length equals 12 residues. Trimming shortened V by 5 bases and J by 8 bases, and 12 bases separated the two germline ends. CDR1 SGHAT and CDR2 FQNNGV come from the germline V gene. This chain's CDR3 is CASSIHGEGYTF. CDR3 DNA: TGTGCCAGCAGCATACACGGGGAGGGCTACACCTTC.

The chain joins TRBV5-4 to TRBJ2-1; 8 bases match TRBD2. The CDR3 contains 14 residues. The junction had 10 bases not matched to a gene; V was cut back by 5 bases and J by 9 bases. CDR1 is SGHNT and CDR2 is YYREEE in the germline V gene (reference sequence). CDR3 DNA sequence: TGTGCCAGCAGTGGACGGGGGGGCCTCGGTGAGCAGTTCTTC. This codes for CASSGRGGLGEQFF. The complete variable domain, with remaining parts taken from reference TRBV5-4 and TRBJ2-1, reads ETGVTQSPTHLIKTRGQQVTLRCSSQSGHNTVSWYQQALGQGPQFIFQYYREEENGRGNFPPRFSGLQFPNYSSELNVNALELDDSALYLCASSGRGGLGEQFFGPGTRLTVL.

The chain links TRBV19 to TRBJ2-2; 8 bases are shared with TRBD1. V was pared by 5 bases and J by 7 bases, with 9 bases of the junction left unmatched. The CDR3 loop spans 15 amino acids. The germline V gene has CDR1 LNHDA and CDR2 SQIVND (reference sequence). The DNA of the CDR3 is TGTGCCAGTAGTCGATGGCAGGGGGCCGTCGGGGAGCTGTTTTTT. This translates into CASSRWQGAVGELFF.

The chain has TRBV4-1 and TRBJ2-5; D perhaps matches TRBD2 (7 bases). Per germline, CDR1 MGHRA and CDR2 YSYEKL. V was shortened by 5 bases and J by 9 bases, with 22 bases between the two germline ends. This CDR3 comprises 15 residues. The CDR3, as DNA: TGCGCCAGCAGCTCGCCCGGGGGGCAGCATAGGGCCCAGTACTTC. As protein: CASSSPGGQHRAQYF.

J is TRBJ2-1 and V is TRBV7-9, with 11 bases lining up with TRBD2. V lost 4 bases and J lost 6; bases outside the gene matches: 17. Germline assignment: CDR1 SEHNR and CDR2 FQNEAQ (reference sequence). The CDR3 sequence is 19 residues long. The CDR3 sequence is CASSSPGLAVLTPLNEQFF. The CDR3 DNA reads as TGTGCCAGCAGCTCACCGGGACTAGCGGTCCTAACCCCTCTCAATGAGCAGTTCTTC.

V is TRBV7-2 and J is TRBJ2-5, with 7 bases fitting TRBD2. CDR1 and CDR2 (germline): SGHTA, FQGNSA. The CDR3 loop spans 16 amino acids. Trimming took 3 bases from V and 1 from J; bases not matched to a gene: 8. CDR3 coding DNA: TGTGCCAGCAGCTTGCGAGCGGGGCGAATCCAAGAGACCCAGTACTTC. This sequence encodes CASSLRAGRIQETQYF.

The chain joins TRBV2 to TRBJ2-7; possibly TRBD2 for D (6 bases). The CDR3 loop spans 14 amino acids. Germline CDR1 SNHLY, CDR2 FYNNEI. Trimming took off 3 bases at V and 4 bases at J, with 13 bases between the two ends. As DNA, the CDR3 is TGTGCCAGCAGTGAGGGCAGGGAGGATTACGAGCAGTACTTC. Amino acids: CASSEGREDYEQYF.